These 5 T cell receptor beta chains share one sample of origin, sequenced in a study of T cell responses to AZD1222 COVID-19 vaccine. Produced via immunoSEQ multiplex PCR; TCRdb's table is partial and in-frame only. The repertoire holds around 120,000 clones, with 87% as singletons. Source: peripheral blood, taken on day 0 of AZD1222 vaccination. Receptors originate from an adult in good health.

The chain carries TRBV19 and TRBJ1-3; maybe TRBD1 (6 bases). The CDR3 loop spans 17 amino acids. Germline assignment: CDR1 LNHDA and CDR2 SQIVND (reference sequence). V was pared by 6 bases and J by 1 base, with 19 bases between. DNA of the CDR3: TGTGCCAGTAGGTCAGAGGACAGCATCTTTTCTGGAAACACCATATATTTT. It encodes CASRSEDSIFSGNTIYF. The full variable domain, rest sourced from reference TRBV19 and TRBJ1-3, is DGGITQSPKYLFRKEGQNVTLSCEQNLNHDAMYWYRQDPGQGLRLIYYSQIVNDFQKGDIAEGYSVSREKKESFPLTVTSAQKNPTAFYLCASRSEDSIFSGNTIYFGEGSWLTVV.

The chain carries TRBV25-1 and TRBJ1-5; the D gene is possibly TRBD1 (5 bases). The CDR3 runs to 14 residues. CDR1 is MGHDK and CDR2 is SYGVNS in the germline V gene. The V end was cut by 2 bases, the J end by 7 bases, with 12 bases between. CDR3 region: CASSEGKGVQPQHF. CDR3 DNA: TGTGCCAGCAGTGAAGGGAAAGGGGTCCAGCCCCAGCATTTT.

V is TRBV24-1 and J is TRBJ1-1; D is undetermined. Germline V CDR1 and CDR2: KGHDR, SFDVKD. V shed 4 bases and J shed 6 bases, with 14 bases lying between them. This CDR3 is built from 14 residues. Here the CDR3 DNA reads TGTGCCACCAGTGACAGGTCGGCAGAATCTGAAGCTTTCTTT. Protein product: CATSDRSAESEAFF.

The V call is TRBV5-1, the J call TRBJ1-2, with D unclear. Per the germline V gene, CDR1 is SGHRS and CDR2 is YFSETQ. Trimming removed 0 bases from V and 8 bases from J, with 2 bases in between. This CDR3 region has 10 residues. CDR3 DNA sequence: TGCGCCAGCAGCTTGGGGGGCTACACCTTC. Encoded protein: CASSLGGYTF. The full variable domain, rest sourced from reference TRBV5-1 and TRBJ1-2, is KAGVTQTPRYLIKTRGQQVTLSCSPISGHRSVSWYQQTPGQGLQFLFEYFSETQRNKGNFPGRFSGRQFSNSRSEMNVSTLELGDSALYLCASSLGGYTFGSGTRLTVV.

This chain uses TRBV7-2 with TRBJ2-3; D is ambiguous. Trimming cost V 1 base and J 4 bases, with 9 bases left between them. CDR1 is SGHTA and CDR2 is FQGNSA in the germline V gene. The CDR3 runs to 14 residues. In nucleotides, the CDR3 is TGTGCCAGCAGCTTAGGAGGCGCCTCAGATACGCAGTATTTT. Protein: CASSLGGASDTQYF.